This passage covers 10 T cell receptor beta chains from one sample sequenced in a study of shared clonotypes between healthy human individuals. CD45RO-negative, CCR7-positively selected cells formed the naive CD8 fraction, excluding terminally differentiated effector memory CD45RA+ cells. Assay: immunoSEQ multiplex PCR; the TCRdb copy retains only in-frame clones and omits some. Of about 2 million clones in the sample, approximately 94% are singletons; the top ten hold 0.95% to 1.5%. Material for sequencing was naive CD8+ T cells sorted from blood. The origin of the receptors is a young man in good health.

The chain uses TRBV9 and TRBJ2-7; D call uncertain. There are 14 residues in the CDR3. V was pared by 4 bases and J by 2 bases, with 13 bases between. CDR1 SGDLS and CDR2 YYNGEE come from the germline V gene. The CDR3 here is CASSSGTTPYEQYF. In DNA form, the CDR3 reads TGTGCCAGCAGCTCCGGTACTACCCCCTACGAGCAGTACTTC.

The chain uses TRBV2 and TRBJ1-1, with D uncertain. Germline lookup yields CDR1 SNHLY and CDR2 FYNNEI. This CDR3 region has 15 residues. The V end lost 6 bases, the J end lost 5 bases, and 19 bases lay between the germline ends. The CDR3 loop reads CASSGPDGVRTEAFF. CDR3 sequence (DNA): TGTGCCAGCAGCGGACCTGACGGGGTGCGGACTGAAGCTTTCTTT.

This clone occurred once. Other DNA sequences in this specimen translate into the identical CDR3. The V call is TRBV10-3, the J call TRBJ1-1, with no clear D. CDR1 is ENHRY, CDR2 SYGVKD, per germline. The CDR3 has 12 amino acids. V was cut by 0 bases and J by 5 bases, with 4 bases left in between. CDR3 in DNA: TGTGCCATCAGTGAGTCGGGAACTGAAGCTTTCTTT. Translation: CAISESGTEAFF.

The chain is built from TRBV2 and TRBJ1-1; D is uncertain. CDR3 length: 15 residues. Trimming cost V 2 bases and J 2 bases, with 12 bases left between them. CDR1 SNHLY and CDR2 FYNNEI come from the germline V gene. In DNA, the CDR3 is TGTGCCAGCAGTGAAAATTTAGGAGCTAACACTGAAGCTTTCTTT. Translating it yields CASSENLGANTEAFF.

The chain uses TRBV4-1 and TRBJ2-7; 7 bases match TRBD1. Germline V gene lookup returns CDR1 MGHRA and CDR2 YSYEKL. The V and J ends lost 1 base and 5 bases, in that order; junction bases with no gene match: 5. The CDR3 totals 14 residues. The CDR3, as DNA: TGCGCCAGCAGCCAAGTTACAGGGGTCAACGAGCAGTACTTC. Amino acids: CASSQVTGVNEQYF.

This chain connects TRBV28 to TRBJ1-5; D ambiguous. The CDR3 consists of 14 residues. Germline V gene data show CDR1 as MDHEN and CDR2 as SYDVKM. The germline V and J ends were trimmed by 6 bases and 7 bases, with 16 bases remaining between them. DNA of the CDR3: TGTGCCAGCAGACCGTTTATGGCGGGGCAGCCCCAGCATTTT. Translating it yields CASRPFMAGQPQHF.

This chain uses TRBV2 with TRBJ2-7, with D unclear. From germline, CDR1 is SNHLY and CDR2 FYNNEI. Deletions cut 0 bases from V and 0 bases from J, with 9 bases between. This CDR3 spans 15 amino acids. Here the CDR3 DNA reads TGTGCCAGCAGTGAAGCGGCCAGCGCCTCCTACGAGCAGTACTTC. Its protein is CASSEAASASYEQYF.

The chain uses TRBV9 and TRBJ2-1; TRBD2 agrees at 9 bases. J was trimmed by 6 bases and V by 4 bases; bases with no gene match: 11. Germline V gene sequence: CDR1 SGDLS, CDR2 YYNGEE. The CDR3 consists of 16 residues. Here the CDR3 DNA reads TGTGCCAGCAGCCCCACTGGCGGGGGGGATAGCAATGAGCAGTTCTTC. It specifies CASSPTGGGDSNEQFF.

V gene TRBV7-3 combines with J gene TRBJ2-2, with D perhaps matching TRBD1 (5 bases). The CDR3 extends over 14 amino acids. The germline V and J ends were trimmed by 3 bases and 4 bases, with 9 bases remaining between them. Germline CDR1 reads SGHTA; CDR2 reads FQGTGA. The DNA for the CDR3 is TGTGCCAGCAGCTTCACAGGCCCCACCGGGGAGCTGTTTTTT. This translates into CASSFTGPTGELFF.

The CDR3 DNA reads as TGTGCCAGCAGCTTAAGCGGCTTTTACTATGGCTACACCTTC. Protein: CASSLSGFYYGYTF. The chain recombines TRBV5-4 with TRBJ1-2, with D hard to call. V dropped 2 bases and J dropped 3 bases, with 11 bases sitting between them. Germline V gene lookup returns CDR1 SGHNT and CDR2 YYREEE (reference sequence). CDR3 length: 14 amino acids.